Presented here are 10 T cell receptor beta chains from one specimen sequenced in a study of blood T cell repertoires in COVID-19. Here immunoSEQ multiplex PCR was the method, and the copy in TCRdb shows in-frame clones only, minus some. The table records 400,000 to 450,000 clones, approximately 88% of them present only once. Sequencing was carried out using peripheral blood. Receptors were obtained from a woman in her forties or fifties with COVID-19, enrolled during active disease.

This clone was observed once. CDR3 DNA: TGTGCCAGCAGCTCGGACAGGGGGGTCGAAAAACTGTTTTTT. It translates to CASSSDRGVEKLFF. V is TRBV7-2 and J is TRBJ1-4, with TRBD1 matching over 10 bases. Germline assignment: CDR1 SGHTA and CDR2 FQGNSA. This CDR3 region has 14 residues. V shed 4 bases and J 8 bases; nucleotides not matched to a gene: 4.

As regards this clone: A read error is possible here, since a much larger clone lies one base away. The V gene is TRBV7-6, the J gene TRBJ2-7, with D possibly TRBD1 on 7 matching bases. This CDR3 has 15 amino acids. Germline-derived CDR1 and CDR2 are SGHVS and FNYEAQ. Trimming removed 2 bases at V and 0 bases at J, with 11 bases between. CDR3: CASSLRGDSSYEQYF. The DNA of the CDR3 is TGTGCCAGCAGCTTAAGGGGGGACAGCTCCTACGAGCAGTACTTC.

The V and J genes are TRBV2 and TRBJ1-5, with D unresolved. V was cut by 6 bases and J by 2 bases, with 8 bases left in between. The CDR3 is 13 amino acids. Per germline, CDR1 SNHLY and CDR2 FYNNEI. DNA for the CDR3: TGTGCCAGCAGGCACAACGGCAATCAGCCCCAGCATTTT. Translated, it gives CASRHNGNQPQHF.

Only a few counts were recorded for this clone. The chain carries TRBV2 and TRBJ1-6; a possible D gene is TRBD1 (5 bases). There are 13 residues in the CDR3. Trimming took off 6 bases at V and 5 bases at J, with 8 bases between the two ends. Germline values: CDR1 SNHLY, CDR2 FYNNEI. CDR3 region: CASSRENNSPLHF. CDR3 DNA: TGTGCCAGCAGCAGGGAAAATAATTCACCCCTCCACTTT.

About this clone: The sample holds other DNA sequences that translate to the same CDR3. As DNA, the CDR3 is TGTGCCAGCAGCTTAGCCGCAGATACGCAGTATTTT. Encoded protein: CASSLAADTQYF. The V call is TRBV11-2, the J call TRBJ2-3, with no clear D. V was pared by 1 base and J by 4 bases, with 3 bases between. The CDR3 totals 12 residues. Germline V gene data show CDR1 as SGHAT and CDR2 as FQNNGV.

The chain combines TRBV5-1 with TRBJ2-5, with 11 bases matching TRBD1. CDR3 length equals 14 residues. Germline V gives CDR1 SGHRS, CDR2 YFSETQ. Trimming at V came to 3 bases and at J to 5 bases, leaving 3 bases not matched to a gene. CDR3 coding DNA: TGCGCCAGCAGCTCAGGACAGGGGGCTGAGACCCAGTACTTC. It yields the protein CASSSGQGAETQYF.

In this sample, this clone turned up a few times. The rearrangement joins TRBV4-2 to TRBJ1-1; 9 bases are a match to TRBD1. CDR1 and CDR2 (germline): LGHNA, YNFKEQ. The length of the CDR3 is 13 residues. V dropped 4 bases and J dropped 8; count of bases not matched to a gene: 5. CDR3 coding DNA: TGTGCCAGCAGCCTGGGACAGGGCACCGAAGCTTTCTTT. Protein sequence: CASSLGQGTEAFF.

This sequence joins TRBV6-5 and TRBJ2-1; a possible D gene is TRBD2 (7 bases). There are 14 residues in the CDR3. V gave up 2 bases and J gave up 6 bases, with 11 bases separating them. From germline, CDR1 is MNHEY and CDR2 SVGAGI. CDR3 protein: CASSYRGGFNEQFF. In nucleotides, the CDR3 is TGTGCCAGCAGTTACAGGGGGGGCTTCAATGAGCAGTTCTTC.

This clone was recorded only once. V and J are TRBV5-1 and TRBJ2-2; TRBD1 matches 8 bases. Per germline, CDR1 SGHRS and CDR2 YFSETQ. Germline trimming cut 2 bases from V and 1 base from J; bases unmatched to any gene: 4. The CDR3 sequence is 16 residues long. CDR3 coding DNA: TGCGCCAGCAGCTTTACCGGGACAGGGAACACCGGGGAGCTGTTTTTT. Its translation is CASSFTGTGNTGELFF. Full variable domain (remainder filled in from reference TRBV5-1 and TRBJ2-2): KAGVTQTPRYLIKTRGQQVTLSCSPISGHRSVSWYQQTPGQGLQFLFEYFSETQRNKGNFPGRFSGRQFSNSRSEMNVSTLELGDSALYLCASSFTGTGNTGELFFGEGSRLTVL.

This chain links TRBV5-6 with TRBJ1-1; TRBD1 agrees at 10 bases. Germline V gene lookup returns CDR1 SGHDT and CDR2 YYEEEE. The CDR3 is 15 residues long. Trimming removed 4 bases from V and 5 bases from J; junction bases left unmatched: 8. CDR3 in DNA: TGTGCCAGCAGCCCTTGGACAGGGGGAGGGACTGAAGCTTTCTTT. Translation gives CASSPWTGGGTEAFF. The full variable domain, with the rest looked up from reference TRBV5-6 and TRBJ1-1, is DAGVTQSPTHLIKTRGQQVTLRCSPKSGHDTVSWYQQALGQGPQFIFQYYEEEERQRGNFPDRFSGHQFPNYSSELNVNALLLGDSALYLCASSPWTGGGTEAFFGQGTRLTVV.